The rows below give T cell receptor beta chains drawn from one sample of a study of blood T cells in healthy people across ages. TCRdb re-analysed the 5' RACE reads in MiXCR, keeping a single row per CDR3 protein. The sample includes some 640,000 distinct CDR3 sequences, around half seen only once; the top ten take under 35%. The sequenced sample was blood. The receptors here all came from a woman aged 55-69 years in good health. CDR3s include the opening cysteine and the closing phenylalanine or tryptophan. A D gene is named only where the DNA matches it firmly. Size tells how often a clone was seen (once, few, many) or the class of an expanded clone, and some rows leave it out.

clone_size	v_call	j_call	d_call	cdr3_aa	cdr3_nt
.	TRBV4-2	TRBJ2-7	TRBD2	CASSEAGWQGEQYF	TGTGCCAGCAGCGAAGCGGGGTGGCAAGGTGAGCAGTACTTC
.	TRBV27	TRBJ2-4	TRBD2	CASSLVAGLNIQYF	TGTGCCAGCAGTCTTGTAGCGGGATTAAACATTCAGTACTTC
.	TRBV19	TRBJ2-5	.	CAEVQGQETQYF	TGTGCCGAGGTCCAGGGGCAAGAGACCCAGTACTTC
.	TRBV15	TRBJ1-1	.	CATSRDGRGDTEAFF	TGTGCCACCAGCAGAGATGGTCGAGGGGACACTGAAGCTTTCTTT
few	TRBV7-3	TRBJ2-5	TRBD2	CASSNRGTSGPLETQYF	TGTGCCAGCAGCAACAGAGGGACTAGCGGGCCGTTAGAGACCCAGTACTTC
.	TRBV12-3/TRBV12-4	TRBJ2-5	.	CALVRGQQETQYF	TGTGCCTTGGTCCGTGGGCAGCAAGAGACCCAGTACTTC
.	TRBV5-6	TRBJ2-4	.	CASSLRYLQKNIQYF	TGTGCCAGCAGCTTGAGGTACTTACAGAAAAACATTCAGTACTTC
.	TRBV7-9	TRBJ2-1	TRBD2	CASILAGGFYNEQFF	TGTGCCAGCATCCTAGCGGGAGGGTTTTACAATGAGCAGTTCTTC
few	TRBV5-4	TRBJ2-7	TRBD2	CASSSSGSAYEQYF	TGTGCCAGCAGCTCCAGCGGGAGTGCTTACGAGCAGTACTTC
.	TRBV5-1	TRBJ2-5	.	CASSLAASRWETQYF	TGCGCCAGCAGCTTGGCGGCTTCACGATGGGAGACCCAGTACTTC
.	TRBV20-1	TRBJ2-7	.	CNATPLGEQYF	TGCAATGCTACACCTCTGGGCGAGCAGTACTTC
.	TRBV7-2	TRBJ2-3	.	CVSRRGTDTQYF	TGTGTCAGCAGAAGGGGGACAGATACGCAGTATTTT
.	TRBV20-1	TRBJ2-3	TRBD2	CSVGVTASGGLEYF	TGCAGTGTGGGAGTGACGGCTAGCGGGGGTTTAGAGTATTTT
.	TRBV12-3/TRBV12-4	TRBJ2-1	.	CASITQAYNEQFF	TGTGCCAGCATCACACAGGCCTACAATGAGCAGTTCTTC
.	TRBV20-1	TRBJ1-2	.	CSASAVNYGYTF	TGCAGTGCCTCGGCAGTAAACTATGGCTACACCTTC
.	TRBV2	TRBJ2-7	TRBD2	CASRRREETYEQYF	TGTGCCAGCCGGAGGCGGGAGGAAACCTACGAGCAGTACTTC
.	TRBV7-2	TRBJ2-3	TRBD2	CASSLGAGATNTQYF	TGTGCCAGCAGCTTAGGGGCGGGAGCCACGAATACGCAGTATTTT
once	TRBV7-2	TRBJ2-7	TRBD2	CASSQSGRAYNEQYF	TGTGCCAGCAGCCAAAGCGGGAGAGCCTACAATGAGCAGTACTTC
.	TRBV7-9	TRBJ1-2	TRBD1	CASSQGGQGFDGYTF	TGTGCCAGCAGCCAGGGGGGACAGGGGTTCGATGGCTACACCTTC
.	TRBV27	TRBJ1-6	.	CASSFTVQTINSPLHF	TGTGCCAGCAGTTTCACGGTCCAGACGATTAATTCACCCCTCCACTTT
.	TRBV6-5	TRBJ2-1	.	CASSPNFNEQFF	TGTGCCAGCAGTCCCAACTTCAATGAGCAGTTCTTC
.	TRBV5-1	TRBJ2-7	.	CASSSGDVDEQYF	TGCGCCAGCAGCTCGGGTGACGTGGACGAGCAGTACTTC
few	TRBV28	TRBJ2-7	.	CASKGLNYEQYF	TGTGCCAGCAAGGGGCTGAACTACGAGCAGTACTTC
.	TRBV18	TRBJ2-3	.	CASSPTRRPRGTDTQYF	TGTGCCAGCTCACCCACCAGACGCCCGAGAGGCACAGATACGCAGTATTTT
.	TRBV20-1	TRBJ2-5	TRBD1	CSARKGQKIKETQYF	TGCAGTGCTAGGAAGGGACAGAAGATAAAGGAGACCCAGTACTTC
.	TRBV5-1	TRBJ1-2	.	CASSPATLNYGYTF	TGCGCCAGCAGTCCAGCTACCCTTAACTATGGCTACACCTTC
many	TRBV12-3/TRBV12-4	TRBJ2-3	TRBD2	CASSLVEGGADTQYF	TGTGCCAGCAGTTTGGTGGAGGGAGGGGCAGATACGCAGTATTTT
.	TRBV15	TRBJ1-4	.	CATSRGGATNEKLFF	TGTGCCACCAGCAGAGGAGGCGCAACTAATGAAAAACTGTTTTTT
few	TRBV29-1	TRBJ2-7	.	CSASDSYNEQYF	TGCAGCGCTTCAGACTCTTACAATGAGCAGTACTTC
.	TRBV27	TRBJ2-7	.	CASSSLDRYRSYEQYF	TGTGCCAGCAGTTCACTTGACAGGTATCGCTCCTACGAGCAGTACTTC
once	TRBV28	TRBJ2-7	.	CASTTGDDEQYF	TGTGCCAGTACAACCGGGGATGACGAGCAGTACTTC
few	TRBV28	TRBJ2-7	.	CASSYPRGFREQYF	TGTGCCAGCAGTTATCCCCGAGGGTTCCGCGAGCAGTACTTC
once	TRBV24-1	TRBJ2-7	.	CATSDGTLHNEQYF	TGTGCCACCAGTGATGGGACGTTACACAATGAGCAGTACTTC
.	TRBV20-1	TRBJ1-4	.	CSAIPTGPRTTNEKLFF	TGCAGTGCTATCCCTACCGGGCCTCGTACGACTAATGAAAAACTGTTTTTT
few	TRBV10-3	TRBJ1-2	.	CAISAATNYGYTF	TGTGCCATCAGTGCAGCGACTAACTATGGCTACACCTTC
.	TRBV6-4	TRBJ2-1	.	CASSDGAYNEQFF	TGTGCCAGCAGTGACGGGGCTTACAATGAGCAGTTCTTC
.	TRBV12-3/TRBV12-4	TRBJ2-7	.	CATGQAYEQYF	TGTGCCACCGGACAAGCCTACGAGCAGTACTTC
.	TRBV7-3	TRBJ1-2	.	CASSLNQAAGGYTF	TGTGCCAGCAGCTTAAACCAGGCGGCAGGTGGCTACACCTTC
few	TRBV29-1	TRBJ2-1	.	CSVESGGANEQFF	TGCAGCGTTGAAAGTGGCGGGGCCAATGAGCAGTTCTTC
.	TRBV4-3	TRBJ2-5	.	CASSHTPGRETQYF	TGCGCCAGCAGCCATACCCCGGGGCGAGAGACCCAGTACTTC
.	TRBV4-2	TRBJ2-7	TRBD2	CASSQSGRSNEQYF	TGTGCCAGCAGCCAAAGCGGGAGATCCAATGAGCAGTACTTC
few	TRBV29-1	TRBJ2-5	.	CSVEEVGEGRETQYF	TGCAGCGTTGAAGAAGTCGGAGAGGGCCGGGAGACCCAGTACTTC
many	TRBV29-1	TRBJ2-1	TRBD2	CSVAGGPQGEQFF	TGCAGCGTGGCGGGAGGGCCACAGGGTGAGCAGTTCTTC
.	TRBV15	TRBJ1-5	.	CATRRDSNQPQHF	TGTGCCACCAGGAGGGACAGCAATCAGCCCCAGCATTTT
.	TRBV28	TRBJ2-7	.	CATSGRYYEQYF	TGTGCCACGTCGGGGAGGTACTACGAGCAGTACTTC
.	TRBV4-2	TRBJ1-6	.	CASSQPGTDNSPLHF	TGTGCCAGCAGCCAGCCCGGGACGGACAATTCACCCCTCCACTTT
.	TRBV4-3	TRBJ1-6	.	CASSLEGGNSPPHF	TGCGCCAGCAGCCTAGAAGGGGGGAATTCACCCCCCCACTTT
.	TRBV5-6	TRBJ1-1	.	CASSSVSRNTEAFF	TGTGCCAGCAGCTCCGTATCCCGGAACACTGAAGCTTTCTTT
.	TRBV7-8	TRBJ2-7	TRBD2	CASSDSGRARRSYEQYF	TGTGCCAGCAGCGATAGCGGGAGGGCCCGCAGGTCCTACGAGCAGTACTTC
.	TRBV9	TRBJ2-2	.	CASSPTGTNTGELFF	TGTGCCAGCAGCCCCACAGGGACGAACACCGGGGAGCTGTTTTTT
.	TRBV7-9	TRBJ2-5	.	CASSWNSGVQETQYF	TGTGCCAGCAGCTGGAATTCGGGGGTTCAAGAGACCCAGTACTTC
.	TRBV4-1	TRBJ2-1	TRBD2	CASSQEAGLAGKGVMGNEQFF	TGCGCCAGCAGCCAAGAAGCCGGACTAGCGGGGAAGGGGGTGATGGGCAATGAGCAGTTCTTC
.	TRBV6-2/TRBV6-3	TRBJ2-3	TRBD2	CAGIGLAEGTDTQYF	TGTGCCGGCATAGGACTAGCGGAAGGTACAGATACGCAGTATTTT
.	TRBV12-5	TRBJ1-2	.	CASGPGGRGYGYTF	TGTGCTAGTGGTCCCGGGGGCCGGGGATATGGCTACACCTTC
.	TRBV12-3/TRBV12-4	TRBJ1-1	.	CASSAKQGTEAFF	TGTGCCAGCAGTGCTAAACAGGGTACTGAAGCTTTCTTT